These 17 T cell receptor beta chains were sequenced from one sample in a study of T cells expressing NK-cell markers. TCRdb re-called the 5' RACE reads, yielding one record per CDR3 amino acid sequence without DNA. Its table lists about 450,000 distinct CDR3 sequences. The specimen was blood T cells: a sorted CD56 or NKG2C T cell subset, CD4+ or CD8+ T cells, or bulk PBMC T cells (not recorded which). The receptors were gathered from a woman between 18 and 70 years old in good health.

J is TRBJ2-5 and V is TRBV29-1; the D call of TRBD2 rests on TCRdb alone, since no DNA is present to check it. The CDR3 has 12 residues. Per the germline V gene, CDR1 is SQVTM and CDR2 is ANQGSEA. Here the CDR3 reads CSVGTAEETQYF.

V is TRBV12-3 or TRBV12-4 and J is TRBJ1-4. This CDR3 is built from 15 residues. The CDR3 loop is CASSLLFRADEKLFF.

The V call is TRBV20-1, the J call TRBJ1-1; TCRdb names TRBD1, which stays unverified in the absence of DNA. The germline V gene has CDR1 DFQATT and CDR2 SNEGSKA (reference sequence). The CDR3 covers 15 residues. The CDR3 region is CSARDGKGVNTEAFF.

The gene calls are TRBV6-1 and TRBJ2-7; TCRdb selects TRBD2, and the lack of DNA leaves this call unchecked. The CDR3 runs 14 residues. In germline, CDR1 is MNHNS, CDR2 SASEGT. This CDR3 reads CASRTIAGGGEQYF.

CDR3 sequence: CSGQGANTGELFF. This chain links TRBV29-1 with TRBJ2-2; TCRdb outputs TRBD1, but without DNA this stays unchecked. Per the germline V gene, CDR1 is SQVTM and CDR2 is ANQGSEA. The CDR3 has 13 residues.

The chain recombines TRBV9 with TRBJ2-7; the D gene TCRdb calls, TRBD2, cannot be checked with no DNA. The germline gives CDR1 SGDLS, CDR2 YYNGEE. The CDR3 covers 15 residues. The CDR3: CASSVGSSGNYEQYF.

This chain's CDR3 is CSVDQVAGVNEQFF. This chain joins TRBV29-1 and TRBJ2-1; TCRdb picks TRBD1, but there is no DNA to check that call. CDR3 length equals 14 residues. The germline V gene encodes CDR1 SQVTM and CDR2 ANQGSEA.

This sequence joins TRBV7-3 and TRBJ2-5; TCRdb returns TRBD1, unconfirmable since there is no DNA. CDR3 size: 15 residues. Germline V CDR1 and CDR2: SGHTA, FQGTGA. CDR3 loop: CASSGGQGIRETQYF.

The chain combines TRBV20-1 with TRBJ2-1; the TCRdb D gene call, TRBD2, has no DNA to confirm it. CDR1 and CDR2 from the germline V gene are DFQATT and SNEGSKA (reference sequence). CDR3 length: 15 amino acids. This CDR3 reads CSARGLAGGINEQFF.

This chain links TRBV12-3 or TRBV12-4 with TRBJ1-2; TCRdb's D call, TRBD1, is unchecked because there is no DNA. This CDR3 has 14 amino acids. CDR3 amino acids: CASSLGAGGYGYTF.

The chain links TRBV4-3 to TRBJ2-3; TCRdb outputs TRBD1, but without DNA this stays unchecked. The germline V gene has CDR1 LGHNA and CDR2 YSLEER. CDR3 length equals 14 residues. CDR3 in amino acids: CASSQAVGADTQYF.

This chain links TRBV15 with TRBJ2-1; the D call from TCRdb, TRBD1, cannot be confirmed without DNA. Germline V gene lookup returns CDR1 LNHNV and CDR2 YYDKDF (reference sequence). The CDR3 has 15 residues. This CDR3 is CATSREGDTYNEQFF. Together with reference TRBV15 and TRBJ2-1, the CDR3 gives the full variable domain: DAMVIQNPRYQVTQFGKPVTLSCSQTLNHNVMYWYQQKSSQAPKLLFHYYDKDFNNEADTPDNFQSRRPNTSFCFLDIRSPGLGDTAMYLCATSREGDTYNEQFFGPGTRLTVL.

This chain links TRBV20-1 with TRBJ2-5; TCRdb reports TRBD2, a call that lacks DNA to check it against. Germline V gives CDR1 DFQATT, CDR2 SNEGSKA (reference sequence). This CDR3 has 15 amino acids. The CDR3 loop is CSARPSGTLQETQYF.

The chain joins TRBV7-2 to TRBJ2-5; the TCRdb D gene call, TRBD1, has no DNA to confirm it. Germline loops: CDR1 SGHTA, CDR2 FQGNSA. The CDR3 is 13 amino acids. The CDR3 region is CASSVDRGETQYF.

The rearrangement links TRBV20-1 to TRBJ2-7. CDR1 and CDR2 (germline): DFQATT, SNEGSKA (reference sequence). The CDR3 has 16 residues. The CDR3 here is CSARDVGLYGSYEQYF.

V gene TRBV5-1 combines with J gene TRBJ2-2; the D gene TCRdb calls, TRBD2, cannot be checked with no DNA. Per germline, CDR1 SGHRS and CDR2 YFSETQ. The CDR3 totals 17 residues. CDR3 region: CASSLPGPNPGTGELFF.

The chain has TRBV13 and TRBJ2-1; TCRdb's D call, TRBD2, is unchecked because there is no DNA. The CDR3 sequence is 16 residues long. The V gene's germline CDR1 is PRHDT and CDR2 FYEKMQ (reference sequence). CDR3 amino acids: CASSQSRTSFDNEQFF. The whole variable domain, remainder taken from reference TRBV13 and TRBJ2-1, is AAGVIQSPRHLIKEKRETATLKCYPIPRHDTVYWYQQGPGQDPQFLISFYEKMQSDKGSIPDRFSAQQFSDYHSELNMSSLELGDSALYFCASSQSRTSFDNEQFFGPGTRLTVL.